The next 10 T cell receptor beta chains were all read from a single sample in a study of post-analysis software for immune sequencing data. Unique molecular identifiers had been added to the TCR beta cDNA libraries. TCRdb independently ran MiXCR on the PCR reads; one entry per CDR3 protein. The sample has roughly 800,000 distinct CDR3 sequences, roughly 50% seen once. These receptors are not linked to any known antigen. Notes on the study in general: Roughly five TRBV segments were significantly more frequent in patients than in controls. TRBV5-6, TRBV5-1 and TRBV20-1 were among these segments.

The sample was blood. The receptors come from a girl aged 5-17 years with multiple sclerosis.

This clonotype has a handful of counts. The junction departs from the called germline gene at one end, perhaps through a read error. The chain links TRBV2 to TRBJ2-1; a possible D gene is TRBD1 (5 bases). This CDR3 spans 13 amino acids. Germline lookup yields CDR1 SNHLY and CDR2 FYNNEI. The CDR3 bases are TGTGCCAGCAGTGAACAGGGCTACCATGAGCAGTTCTTC. This sequence encodes CASSEQGYHEQFF.

The genes are TRBV4-1 and TRBJ2-4; D unclear. CDR1 is MGHRA, CDR2 YSYEKL, per germline. The CDR3 extends over 14 amino acids. Trimming took 4 bases from V and 8 from J, leaving 15 bases between them. The CDR3 DNA is TGCGCCAGCAGCCCTACGTATGGGGAAGACATTCAGTACTTC. Translation: CASSPTYGEDIQYF.

The chain uses TRBV7-3 and TRBJ1-1; D possibly corresponds to TRBD1 (6 bases). With 6 bases removed from V and 0 bases from J, the gap between germline ends came to 11 bases. There are 14 residues in the CDR3. The germline V gene encodes CDR1 SGHTA and CDR2 FQGTGA. The CDR3 spells CASRQGPVNTEAFF. CDR3 in DNA: TGTGCCAGCAGACAGGGTCCTGTGAACACTGAAGCTTTCTTT. Full variable domain (rest looked up from reference TRBV7-3 and TRBJ1-1): GAGVSQTPSNKVTEKGKYVELRCDPISGHTALYWYRQSLGQGPEFLIYFQGTGAADDSGLPNDRFFAVRPEGSVSTLKIQRTERGDSAVYLCASRQGPVNTEAFFGQGTRLTVV.

The chain employs TRBV25-1 and TRBJ1-2, with TRBD1 as a possible D gene (6 bases). Germline loops: CDR1 MGHDK, CDR2 SYGVNS. With 2 bases removed from V and 2 bases from J, the gap between germline ends came to 9 bases. CDR3 size: 14 residues. This CDR3 is CASSEPGENYGYTF. CDR3 nucleotides: TGTGCCAGCAGTGAACCAGGGGAAAACTATGGCTACACCTTC.

V gene TRBV6-1 combines with J gene TRBJ2-7, with 7 bases identical to TRBD1. Germline loops: CDR1 MNHNS, CDR2 SASEGT. This CDR3 contains 13 residues. With 6 bases clipped from V and 3 bases from J, the junction kept 5 bases outside the gene matches. The CDR3 DNA is TGTGCCAGCAGCGGACAGGTCCTCTACGAGCAGTACTTC. This gives the protein CASSGQVLYEQYF.

V is TRBV2 and J is TRBJ2-5, with a weak D call TRBD2 (5 bases). CDR3 size: 13 residues. Trimming shortened V by 8 bases and J by 11 bases, and 21 bases separated the two germline ends. The germline gives CDR1 SNHLY, CDR2 FYNNEI. The CDR3 loop reads CASGRTPFEEQYF. CDR3 in DNA: TGTGCCAGCGGGAGAACGCCTTTTGAGGAGCAGTACTTC.

The V gene is TRBV12-5, the J gene TRBJ2-5; 11 nucleotides line up with TRBD2. CDR3 size: 15 residues. CDR1 is LGHNT, CDR2 FRNRAP, per germline. Trimming at V came to 6 bases and at J to 3 bases, leaving 6 bases not matched to a gene. This CDR3 is CASGPGSGREETQYF. The CDR3, as DNA: TGTGCTAGTGGACCCGGTAGCGGGAGGGAAGAGACCCAGTACTTC.

The chain couples TRBV9 to TRBJ2-1; D uncertain. With 0 bases removed from V and 5 bases from J, the gap between germline ends came to 9 bases. CDR3 size: 14 residues. From germline, CDR1 is SGDLS and CDR2 YYNGEE. The CDR3 here is CASSVVSRNNEQFF. Here the CDR3 DNA reads TGTGCCAGCAGCGTAGTGTCTAGGAACAATGAGCAGTTCTTC.

The genes are TRBV7-3 and TRBJ2-1, with 11 positions matching TRBD2. The CDR3 runs to 15 residues. In germline, CDR1 is SGHTA, CDR2 FQGTGA. V shed 2 bases and J 8 bases; nucleotides not matched to a gene: 5. This CDR3 reads CASSLQLAGDHEQFF. The CDR3 coding sequence is TGTGCCAGCAGCTTACAACTAGCGGGAGATCATGAGCAGTTCTTC.

This clonotype occurred a few times. The chain joins TRBV29-1 to TRBJ2-5; D is ambiguous. The CDR3 is 15 amino acids. Trimming took 2 bases from V and 0 from J, leaving 13 bases between them. CDR1 SQVTM and CDR2 ANQGSEA come from the germline V gene. CDR3 amino acids: CSVESRPAYQETQYF. The CDR3 bases are TGCAGCGTTGAAAGTAGGCCAGCGTACCAAGAGACCCAGTACTTC.